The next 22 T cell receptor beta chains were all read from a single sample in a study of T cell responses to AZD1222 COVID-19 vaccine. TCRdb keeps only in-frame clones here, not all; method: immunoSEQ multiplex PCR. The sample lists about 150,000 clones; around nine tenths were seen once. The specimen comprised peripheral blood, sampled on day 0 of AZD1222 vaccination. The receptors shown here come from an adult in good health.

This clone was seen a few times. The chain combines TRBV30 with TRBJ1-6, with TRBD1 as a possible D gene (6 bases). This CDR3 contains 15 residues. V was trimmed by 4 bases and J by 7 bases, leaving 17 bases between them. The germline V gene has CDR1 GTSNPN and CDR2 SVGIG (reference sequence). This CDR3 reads CAWTRRRTENSPLHF. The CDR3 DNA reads TGTGCCTGGACACGTAGACGGACAGAGAATTCACCCCTCCACTTT.

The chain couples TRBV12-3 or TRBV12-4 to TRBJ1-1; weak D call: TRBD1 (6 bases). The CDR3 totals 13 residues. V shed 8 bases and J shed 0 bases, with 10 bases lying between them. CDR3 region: CASGRDMNTEAFF. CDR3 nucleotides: TGTGCCAGCGGCAGGGACATGAACACTGAAGCTTTCTTT.

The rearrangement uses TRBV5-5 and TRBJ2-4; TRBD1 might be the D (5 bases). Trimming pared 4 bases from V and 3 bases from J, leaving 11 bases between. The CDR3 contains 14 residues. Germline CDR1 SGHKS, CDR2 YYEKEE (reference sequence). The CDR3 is CASSMTVGKNIQYF. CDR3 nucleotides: TGTGCCAGCAGCATGACAGTAGGCAAAAACATTCAGTACTTC.

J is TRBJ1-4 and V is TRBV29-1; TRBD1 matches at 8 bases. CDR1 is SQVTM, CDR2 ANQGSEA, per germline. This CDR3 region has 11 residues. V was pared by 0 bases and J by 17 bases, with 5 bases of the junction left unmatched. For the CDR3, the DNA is TGCAGCGTTGAAGATGGACAGGGATCCTTTTTT. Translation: CSVEDGQGSFF.

This chain's CDR3 is CASSPHTGARDYGYTF. CDR3 DNA sequence: TGTGCCAGCAGTCCCCACACAGGGGCTCGCGACTATGGCTACACCTTC. The V gene is TRBV28, the J gene TRBJ1-2; 7 nucleotides align to TRBD1. Germline V gene data show CDR1 as MDHEN and CDR2 as SYDVKM. The CDR3 loop spans 16 amino acids. After removal of 5 bases from V and 3 bases from J, the junction contained 12 bases not matched to a gene.

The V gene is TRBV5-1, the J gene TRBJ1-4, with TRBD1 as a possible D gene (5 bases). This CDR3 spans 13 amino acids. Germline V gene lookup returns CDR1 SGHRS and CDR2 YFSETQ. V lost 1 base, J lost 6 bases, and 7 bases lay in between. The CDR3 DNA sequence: TGCGCCAGCAGCTTGACAGGAGATGAAAAACTGTTTTTT. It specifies CASSLTGDEKLFF.

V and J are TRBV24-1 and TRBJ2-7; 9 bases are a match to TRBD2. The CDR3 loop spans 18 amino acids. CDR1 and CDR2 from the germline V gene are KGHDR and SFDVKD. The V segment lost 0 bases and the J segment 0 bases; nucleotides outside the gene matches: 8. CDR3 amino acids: CATSDLMKREASSYEQYF. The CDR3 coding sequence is TGTGCCACCAGTGATTTGATGAAGCGGGAGGCTAGCTCCTACGAGCAGTACTTC.

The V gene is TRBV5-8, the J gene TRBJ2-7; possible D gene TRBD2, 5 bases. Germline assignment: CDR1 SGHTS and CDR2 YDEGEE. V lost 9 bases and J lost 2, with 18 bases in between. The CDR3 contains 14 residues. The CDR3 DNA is TGTGCCACTGCCCCAAGAAAGCGGACCTACGAGCAGTACTTC. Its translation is CATAPRKRTYEQYF.

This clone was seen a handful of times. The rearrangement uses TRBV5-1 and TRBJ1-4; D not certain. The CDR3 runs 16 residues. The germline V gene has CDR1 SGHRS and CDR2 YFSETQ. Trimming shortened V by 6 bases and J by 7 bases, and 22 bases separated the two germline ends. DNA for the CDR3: TGCGCCAGCACACCTCTGCTAGGAGGGAAAGGTGAAAAACTGTTTTTT. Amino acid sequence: CASTPLLGGKGEKLFF.

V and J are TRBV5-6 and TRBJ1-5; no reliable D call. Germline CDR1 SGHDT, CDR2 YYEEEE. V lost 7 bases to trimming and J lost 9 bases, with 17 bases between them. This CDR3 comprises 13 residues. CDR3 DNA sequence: TGTGCCAGCGCCCTTACGGGGTCTGGGCCCCAGCATTTT. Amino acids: CASALTGSGPQHF.

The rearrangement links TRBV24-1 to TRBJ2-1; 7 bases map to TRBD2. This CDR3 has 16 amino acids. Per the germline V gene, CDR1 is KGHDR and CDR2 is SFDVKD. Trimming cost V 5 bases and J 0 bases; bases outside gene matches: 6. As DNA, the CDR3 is TGTGCCACCAGTGTACGGGGACTAAGCTCCTACAATGAGCAGTTCTTC. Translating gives CATSVRGLSSYNEQFF.

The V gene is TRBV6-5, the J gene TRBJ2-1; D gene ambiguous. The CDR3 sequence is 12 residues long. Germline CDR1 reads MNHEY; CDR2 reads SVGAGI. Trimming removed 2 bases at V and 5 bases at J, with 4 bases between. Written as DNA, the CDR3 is TGTGCCAGCAGTTACCCGAACAATGAGCAGTTCTTC. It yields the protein CASSYPNNEQFF.

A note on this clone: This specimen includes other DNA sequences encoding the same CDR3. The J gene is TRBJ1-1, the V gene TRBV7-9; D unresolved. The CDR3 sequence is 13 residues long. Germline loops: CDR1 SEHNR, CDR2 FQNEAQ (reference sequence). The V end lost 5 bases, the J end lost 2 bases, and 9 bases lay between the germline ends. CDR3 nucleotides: TGTGCCAGCAGCCCAGGCGGCAACACTGAAGCTTTCTTT. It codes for CASSPGGNTEAFF.

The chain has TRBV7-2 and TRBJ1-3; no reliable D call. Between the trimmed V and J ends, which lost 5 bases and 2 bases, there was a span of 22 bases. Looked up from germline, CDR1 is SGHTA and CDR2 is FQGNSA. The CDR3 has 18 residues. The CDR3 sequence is CASSATFSGSLTGNTIYF. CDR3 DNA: TGTGCCAGCAGCGCAACCTTTTCGGGATCGTTAACTGGAAACACCATATATTTT.

The CDR3 here is CASSSGGRIAYNEQFF. CDR3 nucleotides: TGTGCCAGTAGTAGTGGAGGTAGGATAGCATACAATGAGCAGTTCTTC. The chain links TRBV19 to TRBJ2-1, with TRBD2 as a possible D gene (5 bases). V was shortened by 4 bases and J by 4 bases, with 17 bases between the two germline ends. The CDR3 is made up of 16 amino acids. Germline V gene data show CDR1 as LNHDA and CDR2 as SQIVND (reference sequence).

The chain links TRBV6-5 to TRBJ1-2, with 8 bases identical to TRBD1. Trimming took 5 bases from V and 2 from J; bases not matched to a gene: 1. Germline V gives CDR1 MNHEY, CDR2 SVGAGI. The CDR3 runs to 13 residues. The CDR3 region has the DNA TGTGCCAGCAGTCGGACAGGGAACTATGGCTACACCTTC. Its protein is CASSRTGNYGYTF.

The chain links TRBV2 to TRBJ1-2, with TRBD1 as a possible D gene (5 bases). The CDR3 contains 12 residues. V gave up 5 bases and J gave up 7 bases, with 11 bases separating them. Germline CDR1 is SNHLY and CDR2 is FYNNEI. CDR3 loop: CASSLQDGGYTF. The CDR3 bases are TGTGCCAGCAGTCTACAGGACGGTGGCTACACCTTC.

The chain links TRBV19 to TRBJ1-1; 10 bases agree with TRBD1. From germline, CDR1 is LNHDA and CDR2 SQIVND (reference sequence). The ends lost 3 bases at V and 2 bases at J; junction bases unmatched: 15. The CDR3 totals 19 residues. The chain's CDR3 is CASSIFSGTGVGFNTEAFF. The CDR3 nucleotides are TGTGCCAGTAGTATCTTTTCCGGGACAGGGGTAGGGTTTAACACTGAAGCTTTCTTT. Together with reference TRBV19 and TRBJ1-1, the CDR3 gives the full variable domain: DGGITQSPKYLFRKEGQNVTLSCEQNLNHDAMYWYRQDPGQGLRLIYYSQIVNDFQKGDIAEGYSVSREKKESFPLTVTSAQKNPTAFYLCASSIFSGTGVGFNTEAFFGQGTRLTVV.

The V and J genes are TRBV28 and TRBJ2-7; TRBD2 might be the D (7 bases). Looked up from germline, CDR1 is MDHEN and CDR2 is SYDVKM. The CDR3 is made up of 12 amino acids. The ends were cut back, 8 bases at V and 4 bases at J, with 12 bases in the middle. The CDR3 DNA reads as TGTGCCAGCGGGGGGGCGGGGTACGAGCAGTACTTC. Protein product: CASGGAGYEQYF.

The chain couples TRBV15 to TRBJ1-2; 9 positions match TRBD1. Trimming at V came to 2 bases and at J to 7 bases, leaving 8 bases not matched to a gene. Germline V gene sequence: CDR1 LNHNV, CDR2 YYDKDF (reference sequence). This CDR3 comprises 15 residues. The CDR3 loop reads CATSRNTGGVSGYTF. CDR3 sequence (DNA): TGTGCCACCAGCAGAAATACAGGGGGCGTCTCTGGCTACACCTTC.

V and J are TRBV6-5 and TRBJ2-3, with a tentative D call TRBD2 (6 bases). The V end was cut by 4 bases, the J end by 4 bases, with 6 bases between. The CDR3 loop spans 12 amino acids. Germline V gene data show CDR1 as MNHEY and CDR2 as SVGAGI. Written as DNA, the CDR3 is TGTGCCAGCAGTTCGGGGGCAGATACGCAGTATTTT. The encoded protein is CASSSGADTQYF.

CDR3 protein: CASSVGVKAEKLFF. CDR3 coding DNA: TGTGCCAGCAGCGTCGGGGTAAAGGCTGAAAAACTGTTTTTT. This rearrangement joins TRBV5-6 to TRBJ1-4; D gene ambiguous. V dropped 4 bases and J dropped 7 bases, with 14 bases sitting between them. The CDR3 extends over 14 amino acids. The germline gives CDR1 SGHDT, CDR2 YYEEEE.